Sequencing of this T cell receptor (beta chain) was carried out in a study of cytomegalovirus exposure and HLA in healthy donors. Study-wide findings and caveats: It was reported that the classifier diagnosed cytomegalovirus status with high specificity and sensitivity in both the original and validation cohorts. Presence/absence comparisons presumed near-even sequencing depth among donors.

Amplification used 60 Vbeta primers and 13 Jbeta primers. Here immunoSEQ multiplex PCR was the method, and the copy in TCRdb shows in-frame clones only, minus some. The sample has around 300,000 clones, more than 55% seen once; the top ten hold under 2.5%. The CDR3 runs 15 residues. A note on this clone: Its cognate antigen is unknown.

Sequencing was carried out using PBMCs. The genes are TRBV1 and TRBJ1-4; the table's D call, TRBD1, has no DNA check behind it. TRBV1 corresponds to a pseudogene. The origin of this receptor is a female donor in good health and CMV-seronegative. CDR3 coding DNA: TGCACCAGCAGCCAGAACAGGGGGGTGGATGAAAAACTGTTTTTT. Its translation: CTSSQNRGVDEKLFF.